This is a list of T cell receptor beta chains from one sample in a study of somatic mutations in cytotoxic T cells in rheumatoid arthritis. Some clones are missing from TCRdb's copy, which holds only in-frame ones; the method was immunoSEQ multiplex PCR. The profile shows under 15,000 clones, about 77% of them singletons. Sequencing was performed on CD8+ T cells sorted from blood. The receptor source for this set is an adult with rheumatoid arthritis. The CDR3 runs from the conserved cysteine through the conserved F or W. The order of the fields is clone size, V gene, J gene, D gene, CDR3 protein, CDR3 DNA. A D gene is named only where the DNA matches it firmly. Expanded clones are given a class, and other clones once, few, many or no size at all.

once,TRBV6-5,TRBJ2-5,-,CASSYSALQETQYF,TGTGCCAGCAGTTACTCTGCATTACAAGAGACCCAGTACTTC
-,TRBV27,TRBJ2-7,TRBD1,CASSLSPRQGRSYEQYF,TGTGCCAGCAGTTTATCCCCGAGACAGGGCCGCTCCTACGAGCAGTACTTC
-,TRBV4-1,TRBJ1-5,-,CASSQEAQAINQPQHF,TGCGCCAGCAGCCAAGAAGCACAGGCGATAAATCAGCCCCAGCATTTT
few,TRBV9,TRBJ1-5,-,CASSPGRSNQPQHF,TGTGCCAGCAGCCCCGGACGGAGCAATCAGCCCCAGCATTTT
-,TRBV20-1,TRBJ2-7,-,CSARDAYEQYF,TGCAGTGCTAGAGACGCTTACGAGCAGTACTTC
-,TRBV6-5,TRBJ2-1,TRBD1,CASRSGTGLYNEQFF,TGTGCCAGCAGATCCGGGACAGGGCTCTACAATGAGCAGTTCTTC
-,TRBV11-3,TRBJ2-1,TRBD2,CASSPLAGDEQFF,TGTGCCAGCAGCCCATTAGCGGGAGATGAGCAGTTCTTC
-,TRBV10-3,TRBJ2-7,TRBD2,CAISDAGERGYEQYF,TGTGCCATCAGTGATGCGGGGGAAAGGGGCTACGAGCAGTACTTC
-,TRBV7-3,TRBJ2-3,-,CASRRGRDTDTQYF,TGTGCCAGCAGGAGGGGACGGGACACAGATACGCAGTATTTT
few,TRBV29-1,TRBJ1-2,-,CSVTPDGYGYTF,TGCAGCGTCACCCCCGACGGTTATGGCTACACCTTC
-,TRBV30,TRBJ2-1,-,CAYYKSVAGNEQFF,TGTGCCTACTATAAAAGTGTGGCGGGCAATGAGCAGTTCTTC
-,TRBV2,TRBJ2-1,TRBD2,CASSEGPRGTSSDEQFF,TGTGCCAGCAGTGAAGGTCCGAGGGGGACTAGCAGCGATGAGCAGTTCTTC
few,TRBV11-2,TRBJ1-1,TRBD1,CASSFTGGRTEAFF,TGTGCCAGCAGTTTTACAGGGGGCCGGACTGAAGCTTTCTTT
-,TRBV19,TRBJ2-7,-,CASSAGSRAYYEQYF,TGTGCCAGTAGTGCAGGTTCCCGGGCGTACTACGAGCAGTACTTC
-,TRBV7-9,TRBJ2-1,TRBD1,CASRQGQNDNEQFF,TGTGCCAGCAGACAGGGACAGAACGACAATGAGCAGTTCTTC
-,TRBV9,TRBJ2-3,TRBD2,CASSVKPGLAGLDTQYF,TGTGCCAGCAGCGTGAAGCCGGGACTAGCGGGACTAGATACGCAGTATTTT
once,TRBV19,TRBJ1-5,-,CASSAKQVDQPQHF,TGTGCCAGTAGTGCCAAACAAGTGGATCAGCCCCAGCATTTT
-,TRBV29-1,TRBJ1-2,-,CSAMTSYGVHGYTF,TGCAGCGCAATGACGAGTTACGGGGTTCATGGCTACACCTTC
-,TRBV6-6,TRBJ2-7,TRBD2,CASSGAGPAYEQYF,TGTGCCAGCAGTGGAGCGGGGCCAGCCTACGAGCAGTACTTC
-,TRBV6-1,TRBJ1-1,-,CASQRRDVTEAFF,TGTGCCAGCCAGAGAAGGGATGTAACTGAAGCTTTCTTT
-,TRBV2,TRBJ2-1,-,CASGESGTSNEQFF,TGTGCCAGCGGAGAATCCGGGACAAGCAATGAGCAGTTCTTC
-,TRBV11-1,TRBJ2-3,TRBD2,CASSLPTSGGTDTQYF,TGTGCCAGCAGCCTCCCGACTAGCGGGGGCACAGATACGCAGTATTTT
-,TRBV28,TRBJ1-2,-,CASSSYSISSLTYGYTF,TGTGCCAGCAGTTCCTACAGCATATCAAGCTTAACCTATGGCTACACCTTC
-,TRBV6-5,TRBJ2-1,-,CASSSFATSYNEQFF,TGTGCCAGCAGTTCCTTTGCGACTAGCTACAATGAGCAGTTCTTC
-,TRBV5-4,TRBJ2-1,TRBD2,CASSLGMGLANEQFF,TGTGCCAGCAGCCTGGGGATGGGACTAGCGAATGAGCAGTTCTTC
medium-sized,TRBV7-9,TRBJ2-7,-,CASSLAGYDEQYF,TGTGCCAGCAGCTTAGCGGGGTACGACGAGCAGTACTTC
-,TRBV7-8,TRBJ2-7,TRBD1,CASSPSTGDEQYF,TGTGCCAGCAGCCCGTCGACAGGGGACGAGCAGTACTTC
-,TRBV15,TRBJ2-3,TRBD2,CATSRERAGGPADTQYF,TGTGCCACCAGCAGAGAACGAGCGGGAGGGCCCGCAGATACGCAGTATTTT
-,TRBV2,TRBJ2-3,-,CASSDDRGTDTQYF,TGTGCCAGCAGTGACGATAGAGGCACAGATACGCAGTATTTT
-,TRBV27,TRBJ2-3,-,CASSLFGGTDTQYF,TGTGCCAGCAGTTTATTTGGCGGCACAGATACGCAGTATTTT
-,TRBV19,TRBJ2-1,-,CASSIAPAEVIHNEQFF,TGTGCCAGTAGTATAGCCCCGGCGGAGGTGATCCACAATGAGCAGTTCTTC
-,TRBV10-1,TRBJ2-5,-,CASSEVWTSKNETQYF,TGCGCCAGCAGTGAGGTGTGGACTTCTAAAAACGAGACCCAGTACTTC
-,TRBV5-6,TRBJ2-7,TRBD2,CASSSLAGAAYEQYF,TGTGCCAGCAGCTCACTAGCGGGAGCAGCCTACGAGCAGTACTTC
-,TRBV10-3,TRBJ1-4,-,CAISEARPNEKLFF,TGTGCCATCAGTGAGGCCAGGCCTAATGAAAAACTGTTTTTT
-,TRBV9,TRBJ2-5,-,CASSVEAGTQETQYF,TGTGCCAGCAGCGTAGAGGCGGGGACACAAGAGACCCAGTACTTC